One sample yielded the 20 T cell receptor beta chains listed below, sequenced in a study of blood T cells in healthy people across ages. PCR was performed a second time for about 7 to 12 cycles using a sample-barcoded 5' primer and a J-beta primer mix. From the 5' RACE reads, TCRdb called clonotypes with MiXCR, one entry per CDR3 protein. Of roughly 680,000 distinct CDR3 sequences detected, over 45% appear once; the ten largest clones hold around 32%. Material for sequencing was blood. Every receptor here comes from an older woman in good health.

J is TRBJ2-7 and V is TRBV20-1, with 10 bases identical to TRBD2. The CDR3 loop spans 13 amino acids. V dropped 6 bases and J dropped 7; count of bases not matched to a gene: 9. In germline, CDR1 is DFQATT, CDR2 SNEGSKA (reference sequence). The CDR3 DNA is TGCAGTGCAAAGGCTAGCGGGAGTTGGGAGCAGTACTTC. Protein: CSAKASGSWEQYF.

The chain joins TRBV29-1 to TRBJ2-1; D unclear. This CDR3 spans 14 amino acids. CDR1 is SQVTM and CDR2 is ANQGSEA in the germline V gene. V gave up 4 bases and J gave up 2 bases, with 12 bases separating them. CDR3 DNA: TGCAGCGTTGGGCCCCCGACCGCCTACAATGAGCAGTTCTTC. Its protein product is CSVGPPTAYNEQFF.

This clonotype was counted only a few times. The J gene is TRBJ2-1, the V gene TRBV28, with TRBD2 matching 9 bases. V was pared by 3 bases and J by 5 bases, with 5 bases of the junction left unmatched. The germline gives CDR1 MDHEN, CDR2 SYDVKM. The CDR3 runs 15 residues. CDR3 sequence (DNA): TGTGCCAGCAGTTTTGGGACTAGCAGCAACAATGAGCAGTTCTTC. This sequence encodes CASSFGTSSNNEQFF.

The sample holds many counts of this clonotype. V usage is TRBV7-6 and J usage is TRBJ2-5, with 10 bases lining up with TRBD1. The germline V gene encodes CDR1 SGHVS and CDR2 FNYEAQ. J lost 4 bases, V lost 5 bases, and 4 bases had no gene match. The CDR3 covers 14 residues. CDR3 sequence: CASSPGQGRETQYF. CDR3 DNA sequence: TGTGCCAGCAGCCCGGGACAGGGGCGAGAGACCCAGTACTTC. The full variable domain, in which reference TRBV7-6 and TRBJ2-5 provide the parts outside the CDR3, is GAGVSQSPRYKVTKRGQDVALRCDPISGHVSLYWYRQALGQGPEFLTYFNYEAQQDKSGLPNDRFSAERPEGSISTLTIQRTEQRDSAMYRCASSPGQGRETQYFGPGTRLLVL.

Concerning this clonotype itself: It may be a read error: a sequence one base away is much more abundant. The rearrangement links TRBV4-3 to TRBJ2-1; D is unresolved. The V gene lost 0 bases and the J gene lost 15 bases, with 15 bases spanning the gap. The CDR3 totals 13 residues. Germline CDR1 reads LGHNA; CDR2 reads YSLEER. The CDR3 loop is CASSQEGLKGRFF. CDR3 coding DNA: TGCGCCAGCAGCCAAGAAGGGTTAAAAGGGCGGTTCTTC.

A word on this clonotype: A read error may explain this, as a much larger clone is one base away. V is TRBV2 and J is TRBJ2-5; D unresolved. The length of the CDR3 is 13 residues. V was trimmed by 6 bases and J by 11 bases, leaving 19 bases between them. Germline V gene data show CDR1 as SNHLY and CDR2 as FYNNEI. CDR3 nucleotides: TGTGCCAGCAGAGACCCGAATAGAAATGAGCAGTACTTC. Protein product: CASRDPNRNEQYF.

This sequence joins TRBV5-1 and TRBJ2-1, with 13 bases that match TRBD2. This CDR3 has 17 amino acids. The germline V gene has CDR1 SGHRS and CDR2 YFSETQ. Unmatched junction bases numbered 10, after V lost 4 bases and J lost 6 bases. The CDR3 DNA reads TGCGCCAGCAGCGCCGACCTTGGACTAGCGGGAGTCAATGAGCAGTTCTTC. Its translation is CASSADLGLAGVNEQFF.

Turning to this clonotype: With a much larger clone just one base away, this may be a read error. The rearrangement joins TRBV13 to TRBJ1-1; 8 bases line up with TRBD1. Germline loops: CDR1 PRHDT, CDR2 FYEKMQ (reference sequence). With 8 bases clipped from V and 1 base from J, the junction kept 15 bases outside the gene matches. The CDR3 contains 17 residues. This chain's CDR3 is CASCSDPTGVPNTEAFF. The CDR3 nucleotides read TGTGCCAGCTGCTCAGACCCGACAGGGGTCCCGAACACTGAAGCTTTCTTT. Full variable domain (missing parts from reference TRBV13 and TRBJ1-1): AAGVIQSPRHLIKEKRETATLKCYPIPRHDTVYWYQQGPGQDPQFLISFYEKMQSDKGSIPDRFSAQQFSDYHSELNMSSLELGDSALYFCASCSDPTGVPNTEAFFGQGTRLTVV.

Only a few counts were recorded for this clonotype. The rearrangement joins TRBV5-1 to TRBJ2-7; 12 bases map to TRBD2. Per the germline V gene, CDR1 is SGHRS and CDR2 is YFSETQ. J lost 7 bases, V lost 5 bases, and 7 bases had no gene match. CDR3 size: 14 residues. CDR3 nucleotide sequence: TGCGCCAGCAGAGGACTAGCGGGGAACCGGGAGCAGTACTTC. This translates into CASRGLAGNREQYF. Full variable domain (outside the CDR3, taken from reference TRBV5-1 and TRBJ2-7): KAGVTQTPRYLIKTRGQQVTLSCSPISGHRSVSWYQQTPGQGLQFLFEYFSETQRNKGNFPGRFSGRQFSNSRSEMNVSTLELGDSALYLCASRGLAGNREQYFGPGTRLTVT.

This rearrangement joins TRBV6-4 to TRBJ2-7, with a possible D match to TRBD1 (5 bases). V was clipped by 3 bases and J by 3 bases, with 12 bases between them. In germline, CDR1 is MRHNA, CDR2 SNTAGT. The CDR3 is made up of 14 amino acids. The CDR3 sequence: CASSERAGIYEQYF. Written as DNA, the CDR3 is TGTGCCAGCAGTGAACGAGCAGGGATCTACGAGCAGTACTTC.

This clonotype appeared once. The chain recombines TRBV20-1 with TRBJ2-7; 7 positions agree with TRBD2. After removal of 4 bases from V and 4 bases from J, the junction contained 7 bases not matched to a gene. The germline CDR1 and CDR2 sequences are DFQATT and SNEGSKA (reference sequence). The CDR3 consists of 13 residues. CDR3 nucleotide sequence: TGCAGTGCTATCCGGGGGAGGGGATACGAGCAGTACTTC. Translated: CSAIRGRGYEQYF.

The chain combines TRBV20-1 with TRBJ2-1; possibly TRBD2 for D (5 bases). Per the germline V gene, CDR1 is DFQATT and CDR2 is SNEGSKA (reference sequence). This CDR3 is 12 amino acids long. V was cut by 4 bases and J by 6 bases, with 10 bases left in between. CDR3 DNA: TGCAGTGCTACAACTAGGGTCAATGAGCAGTTCTTC. This codes for CSATTRVNEQFF.

The chain joins TRBV30 to TRBJ1-4; D not certain. The CDR3 length is 13 residues. V was shortened by 0 bases and J by 10 bases, with 12 bases between the two germline ends. Germline lookup yields CDR1 GTSNPN and CDR2 SVGIG (reference sequence). The CDR3 DNA is TGTGCCTGGAGTGTAGCGGGGTCTCGAAAACTGTTTTTT. It encodes CAWSVAGSRKLFF. Full variable domain (outside the CDR3, taken from reference TRBV30 and TRBJ1-4): SQTIHQWPATLVQPVGSPLSLECTVEGTSNPNLYWYRQAAGRGLQLLFYSVGIGQISSEVPQNLSASRPQDRQFILSSKKLLLSDSGFYLCAWSVAGSRKLFFGSGTQLSVL.

This clonotype was seen a single time. The conserved phenylalanine or tryptophan is not found at the CDR3 terminus, so this likely reflects a read error. The J gene is TRBJ2-7, the V gene TRBV5-1, with 9 bases aligning to TRBD2. This CDR3 contains 15 residues. With V trimmed by 0 bases and J by 3 bases, 4 bases remained unmatched. Germline V gives CDR1 SGHRS, CDR2 YFSETQ. CDR3 coding DNA: TGCGCCAGCAGCTTGGGGCTAGCGGGAAACTACGAGCAGTACATC. This sequence encodes CASSLGLAGNYEQYI.

This clonotype has only a few counts. At one of its ends the junction is not consistent with the germline gene, which may arise from a read error. The V call is TRBV5-1, the J call TRBJ1-1; 7 bases line up with TRBD1. In germline, CDR1 is SGHRS, CDR2 YFSETQ. The CDR3 contains 15 residues. The CDR3 DNA reads TGCGCTAGCAGCTTGGGTAGGGGGCGAGACACTGAAGCTTTCTTT. Protein sequence: CASSLGRGRDTEAFF.

V is TRBV29-1 and J is TRBJ2-1, with TRBD2 matching over 7 bases. The DNA end is more similar to TRBJ2-7, so the J call may be wrong. The CDR3 loop spans 16 amino acids. Germline CDR1 reads SQVTM; CDR2 reads ANQGSEA. The CDR3 bases are TGCAGCGTTGAGGTCGGGCTAGCGGAGACCTACAATGAGCAGTACTTC. Protein sequence: CSVEVGLAETYNEQYF.

CDR3 sequence: CASSRGLAGSYEQFF. As DNA, the CDR3 is TGTGCCAGCAGCCGAGGACTAGCGGGATCCTATGAGCAGTTCTTC. V and J are TRBV3-1 and TRBJ2-1; TRBD2 matches 12 bases. The germline V gene has CDR1 LGHDT and CDR2 YNNKEL (reference sequence). With V trimmed by 4 bases and J by 8 bases, 6 bases remained unmatched. This CDR3 has 15 residues.

The chain's CDR3 is CASSLEAGRSEQYF. CDR3 bases: TGTGCCAGCAGCTTAGAAGCGGGGAGGAGCGAGCAGTACTTC. The genes are TRBV7-3 and TRBJ2-5; TRBD2 aligns across 7 bases. The DNA end favors TRBJ2-7, so the J call may be wrong. The CDR3 covers 14 residues. The germline CDR1 and CDR2 sequences are SGHTA and FQGTGA.

Only a few counts were recorded for this clonotype. The CDR3 nucleotides read TGCGCCAGCAGCCAAGGGCCCTGGGACGGCTACACCTTC. Translating gives CASSQGPWDGYTF. V and J are TRBV4-1 and TRBJ1-2; D may be TRBD1 (5 bases). The CDR3 length is 13 residues. CDR1 MGHRA and CDR2 YSYEKL come from the germline V gene. Deletions cut 1 base from V and 8 bases from J, with 11 bases between.

The chain joins TRBV29-1 to TRBJ2-1; TRBD1 matches at 7 bases. Germline V CDR1 and CDR2: SQVTM, ANQGSEA. CDR3 length: 11 amino acids. V dropped 6 bases and J dropped 6; count of bases not matched to a gene: 2. CDR3 nucleotides: TGCAGCGTCCCAGGGGGCAATGAGCAGTTCTTC. Amino acids: CSVPGGNEQFF.